This T cell receptor beta chain was sequenced for a study of T cells in Graves' hyperthyroidism and ophthalmopathy (dated by TCRdb to the late 2010s). Notes on the research overall: Peripheral blood was sampled at the time of initial diagnosis, prior to any treatment. To identify TCR V-J signatures that set the groups apart, the researchers used a discovery cohort of 100 patients, made up of 43 with Graves' ophthalmopathy and some 56 with stable Graves' hyperthyroidism. Prospective prediction of ophthalmopathy was tested in an independent validation cohort of some 20 hyperthyroidism patients and some 17 patients who later progressed to ophthalmopathy. The 100 discovery patients were randomly split 7:3 into training and test sets. Thyroid tissue and blood T-cell repertoires from over 5 Graves' hyperthyroidism patients were also compared in the study. Following sampling, methimazole starting at 30 mg daily was given to hyperthyroidism patients, and high-dose intravenous methylprednisolone was given to ophthalmopathy patients. The paper describes TCR Vbeta CDR3 sequencing of 140 or so peripheral blood samples, made up of around 41 ophthalmopathy patients, some 80 hyperthyroidism patients and about 17 progressor patients. What the study reported, not specific to this receptor: In cross-validation, a model built on a 13 V-J signature told ophthalmopathy apart from stable hyperthyroidism with less than 90% sensitivity and roughly 81% specificity, and in testing the same model reached 80%/75%. During validation, the model predicted progression to ophthalmopathy a median of about 6.3 months ahead of onset, with around 71% sensitivity and 72% to 80% specificity. Sample size was not statistically predetermined, and blinding of investigators to group allocation was not performed. Most expanded thyroid clonotypes (frequency above 0.001) were also found in blood, which suggests that blood repertoires may mirror thyroid immune responses.

Moderately to severely active disease, a Clinical Activity Score of at least 3, a NOSPECS grade of at least 4, and a duration under 3 months were present in ophthalmopathy patients. Patients with uncontrolled infections, other autoimmune diseases, pregnancy or lactation were excluded. Diagnoses were established on the basis of clinical symptoms, serum thyroxine and TRAb, thyroid ultrasound, and orbital computed tomography. PBMCs were separated from 7.5 to 10 ml of fresh peripheral blood using Ficoll-Paque density gradient centrifugation. Total RNA was extracted with Trizol reagent, and quality was checked on an Agilent 2100 Bioanalyzer. The TCR beta CDR3 regions were amplified from RNA transcripts. The first round of RT-PCR for the TCR CDR3 was performed with the HTBI primer set and the Qiagen OneStep RT-PCR kit. The libraries were constructed in a second round of multiplex PCR and then size-selected and purified. Libraries were sequenced paired-end with 100 bp reads on an Illumina HiSeq2000. The authors' analysis ran thus. SOAPnuke was used to process the raw data, removing reads that contained adapters or uncalled bases, had a mean Phred below 15, or lacked an exact match to the constant primer or identifier. COPE v1.2.5 was used to merge high-quality paired reads, and clonotypes were defined as unique nucleotide sequences. MiTCR v1.1 was used to align clonotypes to the IMGT TRBV, TRBD and TRBJ reference segments. The analysis included only V-J combinations with a frequency above 0.0001, which together covered around 99% of the repertoires. A TCS score was defined as the ratio of F50 (clonal expansion) to E x V (chaos), with BLOSUM62-based TCRdist applied between CDR3 peptides within each V-J. Welch's t-statistics and random forest reduced around 510 V-J features to 10 to 15, which were used in a naive Bayes classifier (R e1071). TCRdb ran its own pipeline on the public reads, namely fastp trimming at Q25 and MiXCR clone calling, and kept in-frame beta chains. Entries that share a CDR3 protein sequence are merged under the most common genes and DNA. V and J calls and clone size were set by TCRdb, not the authors. This sample comprises hundreds of thousands of distinct CDR3 sequences, 15% to 20% of them detected only once. The ten largest clones represent about 3.5% of the sample.

According to the germline V gene, CDR1 reads MDHEN and CDR2 reads SYDVKM. There are 14 amino acids in the CDR3, from cysteine to phenylalanine inclusive. The only DNA kept is the CDR3, 42 bases in frame from the first base. V sheds 10 bases and J sheds 3 bases, leaving 18 bases between their ends. In this sample, this clonotype turned up a few times. Which antigen it targets is not known. Per-base quality was not reported, and no clone a single base away is much larger than it. Sequencing input: blood. The chain is made from TRBV28 and TRBJ1-1; a tentative D call is TRBD1 (6 bases match). The source is a woman in her forties with Graves' ophthalmopathy. The DNA sequence is given as TGTGCCACCTCGACAGGCGCCCCGGACACTGAAGCTTTCTTT. This translates into CATSTGAPDTEAFF.